What follows are 26 T cell receptor beta chains derived from one specimen sequenced in a study of T-cell memory formation after mild COVID-19. TCRdb redid the calling of the 5' RACE reads with MiXCR, one entry per CDR3 protein. The table includes hundreds of thousands of distinct CDR3 sequences, around 28% detected once. The sequencing input was PBMCs or a T cell subset sorted from them (not recorded which). These receptors came from an adult woman who had mild COVID-19 (a few samples of this study predate the infection). Cell type and time point are not known.

The CDR3 DNA follows: TGCGCCAGCAGCTTCGGCGAATCACCCCTCCACTTT. It codes for CASSFGESPLHF. This rearrangement joins TRBV5-1 to TRBJ1-6; D gene unclear. Germline lookup yields CDR1 SGHRS and CDR2 YFSETQ. CDR3 length: 12 amino acids. Trimming removed 2 bases from V and 10 bases from J, with 7 bases in between.

The V gene is TRBV6-5, the J gene TRBJ2-1, with D tentatively TRBD1 or TRBD2 (5 bases each). V lost 0 bases, J lost 0 bases, and 15 bases lay in between. Germline V gives CDR1 MNHEY, CDR2 SVGAGI. The CDR3 loop spans 18 amino acids. The CDR3 here is CASSYSRGARSSYNEQFF. The CDR3 nucleotides read TGTGCCAGCAGTTACTCGAGGGGTGCTAGAAGCTCCTACAATGAGCAGTTCTTC.

The sample holds a few counts of this clonotype. The V gene is TRBV10-3, the J gene TRBJ1-6; D is perhaps TRBD1 (5 bases). Per the germline V gene, CDR1 is ENHRY and CDR2 is SYGVKD. V was shortened by 5 bases and J by 13 bases, with 21 bases between the two germline ends. The CDR3 consists of 15 residues. The CDR3 coding sequence is TGTGCCATCAGTTCCACGGACACGGGGACGTTGCCCCTCCACTTT. Its translation is CAISSTDTGTLPLHF.

This chain connects TRBV12-3 or TRBV12-4 to TRBJ2-3; D might be TRBD1 or TRBD2, each matching 5 bases. This CDR3 spans 15 amino acids. Trimming left V 3 bases short and J 0 bases short, with 10 bases between. This CDR3 reads CASSFSGTSTDTQYF. In DNA form, the CDR3 reads TGTGCCAGCAGTTTTTCGGGGACCAGCACAGATACGCAGTATTTT.

There are a few counts of this clonotype. V gene TRBV7-2 combines with J gene TRBJ2-1; D is possibly TRBD1 or TRBD2 (5 bases each). V lost 5 bases and J 6 bases, leaving 17 bases between the germline ends. This CDR3 spans 15 amino acids. CDR1 SGHTA and CDR2 FQGNSA come from the germline V gene. CDR3 DNA sequence: TGTGCCAGCAGCCCGGGGACCAGCCCCCTCAATGAGCAGTTCTTC. It codes for CASSPGTSPLNEQFF.

The V gene is TRBV5-1, the J gene TRBJ2-2, with 7 bases identical to TRBD1. The J segment lost 3 bases and the V segment lost 1 base, leaving 9 bases of the junction unmatched. Germline V CDR1 and CDR2: SGHRS, YFSETQ. The length of the CDR3 is 17 residues. The CDR3 DNA reads as TGCGCCAGCAGCTTGTTCGGACAGGCGCTGGACACCGGGGAGCTGTTTTTT. Its translation is CASSLFGQALDTGELFF.

This rearrangement joins TRBV5-1 to TRBJ2-3, with 7 bases matching TRBD1. Trimming took 4 bases from V and 0 from J; bases not matched to a gene: 5. Germline V CDR1 and CDR2: SGHRS, YFSETQ. The CDR3 length is 15 residues. The CDR3 reads CASSVGTASTDTQYF. The CDR3 bases are TGCGCCAGCAGCGTAGGGACAGCTAGCACAGATACGCAGTATTTT.

J is TRBJ2-2 and V is TRBV7-3; possibly TRBD1 or TRBD2 for D (6 bases each). Germline lookup yields CDR1 SGHTA and CDR2 FQGTGA. CDR3 size: 16 residues. Trimming cost V 6 bases and J 0 bases, with 14 bases left between them. The CDR3 nucleotides are TGTGCCAGCAGTTTCGACGGGGGCCCGAACACCGGGGAGCTGTTTTTT. Its translation: CASSFDGGPNTGELFF.

This rearrangement joins TRBV27 to TRBJ2-2; 7 bases map to TRBD2. CDR1 and CDR2 (germline): MNHEY, SMNVEV (reference sequence). Trimming at V came to 5 bases and at J to 6 bases, leaving 12 bases not matched to a gene. This CDR3 has 16 residues. CDR3 DNA: TGTGCCAGCAGTCTCCGGGGGGTAATGGGTCCCGGGGAGCTGTTTTTT. The encoded protein is CASSLRGVMGPGELFF.

V is TRBV12-3 or TRBV12-4 and J is TRBJ2-1; 10 positions agree with TRBD2. The V and J ends lost 5 bases and 6 bases, in that order; junction bases with no gene match: 10. There are 16 residues in the CDR3. CDR3 residues: CASSPNPSGSSNEQFF. CDR3 DNA sequence: TGTGCCAGCAGTCCCAACCCTAGCGGGAGTTCCAATGAGCAGTTCTTC.

This chain connects TRBV20-1 to TRBJ2-5; maybe TRBD2 (6 bases). V lost 7 bases and J 1 base, leaving 10 bases between the germline ends. Per the germline V gene, CDR1 is DFQATT and CDR2 is SNEGSKA (reference sequence). The CDR3 length is 12 residues. CDR3: CSGKEGQETQYF. The CDR3 DNA reads as TGCAGTGGAAAGGAGGGCCAAGAGACCCAGTACTTC.

The sample holds a few counts of this clonotype. The gene calls are TRBV9 and TRBJ1-2, with 10 nucleotides matching TRBD1. The CDR3 covers 16 residues. CDR1 is SGDLS, CDR2 YYNGEE, per germline. Losses at the gene ends were 2 bases for V and 5 bases for J; bases not matched to a gene: 9. CDR3 in amino acids: CASSVLGTGEDYGYTF. CDR3 sequence (DNA): TGTGCCAGCAGCGTCCTCGGGACAGGGGAGGATTATGGCTACACCTTC.

This clonotype was detected a few times. The chain couples TRBV7-8 to TRBJ2-7; no firm D call. The ends were cut back, 4 bases at V and 0 bases at J, with 10 bases in the middle. The CDR3 sequence is 14 residues long. Germline loops: CDR1 SGHVS, CDR2 FQNEAQ. CDR3 DNA sequence: TGTGCCAGCAGCTATCGACGGAACTCCTACGAGCAGTACTTC. It specifies CASSYRRNSYEQYF.

The chain is built from TRBV25-1 and TRBJ2-3; D unresolved. Trimming removed 2 bases at V and 0 bases at J, with 6 bases between. CDR1 MGHDK and CDR2 SYGVNS come from the germline V gene. The CDR3 totals 14 residues. The CDR3 region is CASSEQQSTDTQYF. CDR3 DNA sequence: TGTGCCAGCAGTGAACAGCAGAGCACAGATACGCAGTATTTT.

CDR3 nucleotide sequence: TGTGCCAGCGCACCCGGGACCCAAGAGACCCAGTACTTC. Amino acid sequence: CASAPGTQETQYF. The rearrangement links TRBV12-3 or TRBV12-4 to TRBJ2-5; perhaps D is TRBD1 or TRBD2 (5 bases each). V lost 8 bases and J 1 base, leaving 11 bases between the germline ends. This CDR3 comprises 13 residues.

This rearrangement joins TRBV3-1 to TRBJ2-5; no firm D call. V was cut by 4 bases and J by 5 bases, with 8 bases left in between. Germline V gives CDR1 LGHDT, CDR2 YNNKEL (reference sequence). The CDR3 is made up of 12 amino acids. In nucleotides, the CDR3 is TGTGCCAGCAGCCGTAGGGCTGAGACCCAGTACTTC. It yields the protein CASSRRAETQYF.

CDR3 in DNA: TGTGCCAGCAGCACCGGCCCGGGACTAGCGGGGGGGGACAATGAGCAGTTCTTC. Protein: CASSTGPGLAGGDNEQFF. The chain has TRBV7-9 and TRBJ2-1, with TRBD2 matching 16 bases. The junction had 9 bases not matched to a gene; V was cut back by 5 bases and J by 5 bases. Germline-derived CDR1 and CDR2 are SEHNR and FQNEAQ (reference sequence). This CDR3 is 18 amino acids long.

The chain links TRBV20-1 to TRBJ1-6, with unresolved D. The germline CDR1 and CDR2 sequences are DFQATT and SNEGSKA (reference sequence). The CDR3 has 15 residues. The germline V and J ends were trimmed by 3 bases and 9 bases, with 18 bases remaining between them. The CDR3 nucleotides read TGCAGTGCTAGTGAGGAAATAGGGTGGGGTTCACCCCTCCACTTT. Its protein product is CSASEEIGWGSPLHF.

This chain joins TRBV12-3 or TRBV12-4 and TRBJ2-1; 8 bases align to TRBD2. The CDR3 sequence is 15 residues long. V was pared by 4 bases and J by 4 bases, with 6 bases of the junction left unmatched. The CDR3 DNA is TGTGCCAGCAGTTCCGGGGGGGCCGGTTACAATGAGCAGTTCTTC. Its protein is CASSSGGAGYNEQFF.

Only one count was recorded for this clonotype. The chain uses TRBV7-3 and TRBJ2-7; either TRBD1 or TRBD2 may supply D (5 bases each). The V and J ends lost 4 bases and 2 bases respectively, with 18 bases between them. The CDR3 has 16 amino acids. Germline V gene lookup returns CDR1 SGHTA and CDR2 FQGTGA. The CDR3 loop reads CASSSVGGHLPYEQYF. The CDR3, as DNA: TGTGCCAGCAGCTCGGTAGGAGGACATTTACCCTACGAGCAGTACTTC.

V and J are TRBV19 and TRBJ2-3; tentative D call: TRBD2 (6 bases). Trimming stripped 5 bases from V and 10 bases from J, with 10 bases between. The CDR3 has 11 residues. Germline CDR1 reads LNHDA; CDR2 reads SQIVND (reference sequence). CDR3 sequence reads: CASSGGSAQYF. CDR3 coding DNA: TGTGCCAGTAGTGGAGGGTCTGCGCAGTATTTT.

This clonotype came up a few times. This rearrangement joins TRBV27 to TRBJ2-7; D not resolved. Germline V lookup: CDR1 MNHEY, CDR2 SMNVEV (reference sequence). Trimming removed 3 bases at V and 6 bases at J, with 12 bases between. This CDR3 spans 13 amino acids. The CDR3, as DNA: TGTGCCAGCAGTTTGGGCCCAGGAGCCGAGCAGTACTTC. Amino acid sequence: CASSLGPGAEQYF.

This clonotype was detected a few times. At one boundary the junction diverges from the germline segment, which might be a read error. The gene calls are TRBV7-3 and TRBJ2-3; 12 bases line up with TRBD2. Germline lookup yields CDR1 SGHTA and CDR2 FQGTGA. The CDR3 covers 15 residues. The CDR3 nucleotides read TGTGCCAGCAGCCTAACTGGACTAGCGGGGGATACGCAGTATTTT. Translation gives CASSLTGLAGDTQYF. Together with reference TRBV7-3 and TRBJ2-3, the CDR3 gives the full variable domain: GAGVSQTPSNKVTEKGKYVELRCDPISGHTALYWYRQSLGQGPEFLIYFQGTGAADDSGLPNDRFFAVRPEGSVSTLKIQRTERGDSAVYLCASSLTGLAGDTQYFGPGTRLTVL.

The CDR3, as DNA: TGCGCCAGCAGTGAGTCTAGGGGCCCCTCCTACGAGCAGTACTTC. This translates into CASSESRGPSYEQYF. This rearrangement joins TRBV10-1 to TRBJ2-7; tentative D call: TRBD1 (5 bases). The V gene lost 0 bases and the J gene lost 0 bases, with 9 bases spanning the gap. Germline CDR1 WNHNN, CDR2 SYGVQD (reference sequence). This CDR3 region has 15 residues.

V and J are TRBV30 and TRBJ1-2, with D maybe TRBD1 (5 bases). Per the germline V gene, CDR1 is GTSNPN and CDR2 is SVGIG (reference sequence). There are 13 residues in the CDR3. The V and J ends lost 5 bases and 4 bases respectively, with 14 bases between them. The CDR3 DNA reads TGTGCCTGGGGTGGGGCCAGGGCCTATGGCTACACCTTC. This translates into CAWGGARAYGYTF.

This clonotype came up a few times. V gene TRBV4-1 combines with J gene TRBJ2-1; possibly TRBD1 for D (5 bases). The germline CDR1 and CDR2 sequences are MGHRA and YSYEKL. Trimming stripped 0 bases from V and 13 bases from J, with 19 bases between. The CDR3 length is 15 residues. In nucleotides, the CDR3 is TGCGCCAGCAGCCAAGAGACAGCCTTACCATTAACCCAGTTCTTC. Protein sequence: CASSQETALPLTQFF.